The rows below give T cell receptor beta chains drawn from one sample of a study of T cell responses to AZD1222 COVID-19 vaccine. Sequenced by immunoSEQ multiplex PCR; TCRdb stores in-frame clones only, minus some. The data contain 120,000 to 150,000 clones, approximately 90% of them singletons. Here the sequenced sample was peripheral blood, taken on day 0 of AZD1222 vaccination. All receptors derive from an adult in good health. Each CDR3 is given with its conserved first and last residue. The order of the fields is V gene, CDR3 length, J gene, clone size, CDR3 protein. Where a row states a size, it is once, few, many or the class of an expanded clone; other rows omit it.

TRBV30	13	TRBJ1-2	NA	CAWSSGTAYGYTF
TRBV6-1	12	TRBJ1-1	once	CASSDVWTEAFF
TRBV7-2	18	TRBJ1-3	NA	CASSLHLTGAISGNTIYF
TRBV6-2/TRBV6-3	13	TRBJ2-7	NA	CASSRDRSYEQYF
TRBV14	14	TRBJ2-5	NA	CASSQTRDQENQYF
TRBV10-3	16	TRBJ1-1	once	CAISVGRGTESTEAFF
TRBV11-1	15	TRBJ1-2	few	CASSLTSQTLYGYTF
TRBV19	15	TRBJ2-7	NA	CASSPRLGRFHEQYF
TRBV5-4	15	TRBJ1-2	NA	CASSLVPGTLYGYTF
TRBV5-1	15	TRBJ2-7	once	CASSLVSGGTYEQYF
TRBV6-5	12	TRBJ2-2	NA	CASSYRSGELFF
TRBV7-8	17	TRBJ2-1	once	CASSSGIFSGSLDEQFF
TRBV5-6	14	TRBJ1-2	NA	CASSFKGTNYGYTF
TRBV9	16	TRBJ2-3	once	CASSVYSGVGTDTQYF
TRBV29-1	17	TRBJ2-3	few	CSVELGGLAGGTDTQYF
TRBV4-1	15	TRBJ2-7	few	CASSLLGTGSYEQYF
TRBV7-3	14	TRBJ2-2	few	CASSLWQGVGELFF
TRBV11-2	16	TRBJ1-1	NA	CASSLEPGGRGLSAFF
TRBV5-1	14	TRBJ2-7	NA	CASSRTAGSGEQYF
TRBV5-1	16	TRBJ2-2	NA	CASSLEGARFGGELFF
TRBV7-9	15	TRBJ1-2	NA	CASSSGYRDGYGYTF
TRBV28	15	TRBJ2-5	NA	CASSPARGPGETQYF
TRBV11-3	17	TRBJ2-7	NA	CASSPSGTGADIYEQYF
TRBV5-1	14	TRBJ2-5	NA	CASAGTGAGETQYF
TRBV12-2	19	TRBJ2-1	NA	CASRSSGTSGRWVGNEQFF
TRBV7-9	13	TRBJ1-5	NA	CASRGGPSQPQHF
TRBV5-5	17	TRBJ1-6	once	CASSLAGGWADRSPLHF
TRBV7-9	16	TRBJ1-3	NA	CASSSTGHLSGNTIYF
TRBV6-1	16	TRBJ1-2	NA	CASSEVGGGAWYGYTF
TRBV19	16	TRBJ2-5	NA	CASSINPTGPQETQYF
TRBV19	16	TRBJ2-1	NA	CASSYPTGPSRYEQFF
TRBV6-6	14	TRBJ2-7	NA	CASRRPGTGYEQYF
TRBV13	17	TRBJ1-3	NA	CASSHSDRVAAGNTIYF
TRBV18	15	TRBJ1-5	NA	CASSPRAGKNQPQHF
TRBV9	17	TRBJ2-1	NA	CASSVDPDGLLKSEQFF
TRBV4-3	15	TRBJ2-1	once	CASSQGLAGDDEQFF
TRBV6-2/TRBV6-3	17	TRBJ2-2	NA	CASSYSQRTVNTGELFF
TRBV30	13	TRBJ1-1	NA	CAWNLAGRTEAFF
TRBV18	17	TRBJ2-3	NA	CASSPRTGRISTDTQYF
TRBV6-5	11	TRBJ2-2	NA	CASTRDGELFF
TRBV4-3	17	TRBJ2-1	NA	CASSQGPAGTSYNEQFF
TRBV9	15	TRBJ2-1	NA	CASSVGAGALKEQFF
TRBV27	16	TRBJ2-5	NA	CASRRRGTGWKETQYF
TRBV15	16	TRBJ1-5	NA	CATSRARDSSIQPQHF
TRBV3-1/TRBV3-2	14	TRBJ2-7	NA	CASSQDAKSYEQYF